Presented here are 3 T cell receptor beta chains from one specimen sequenced in a study of CD8 T cells in Susac syndrome. The RNA, roughly 0.45 to 1 ug, was put through reverse transcription using random hexamers. Each CDR3 protein gets one entry after TCRdb re-called the immunoSEQ multiplex PCR reads with MiXCR. Of about 170,000 distinct CDR3 sequences listed, 80% to 95% are singletons. Sequenced: CD4+ T cells from PBMCs. The receptors were gathered from a human donor with multiple sclerosis.

This chain connects TRBV5-1 to TRBJ2-1; D tentatively reads TRBD1 or TRBD2 (5 bases each). Germline V gives CDR1 SGHRS, CDR2 YFSETQ. CDR3 size: 15 residues. V lost 6 bases and J 4 bases, leaving 17 bases between the germline ends. The CDR3 region has the DNA TGCGCCAGCACCCGAGAACGGGGCGGTTACAATGAGCAGTTCTTC. Translation gives CASTRERGGYNEQFF.

In this sample, this clonotype turned up once. The chain links TRBV20-1 to TRBJ1-5, with D uncertain. There are 13 residues in the CDR3. The germline V and J ends were trimmed by 0 bases and 7 bases, with 10 bases remaining between them. Germline lookup yields CDR1 DFQATT and CDR2 SNEGSKA (reference sequence). The CDR3, as DNA: TGCAGTGCTAGAGATATCCCCGGGCAGCCCCAGCATTTT. Translation gives CSARDIPGQPQHF.

CDR3 nucleotide sequence: TGCGCCAGCAGCCAAGATATTTGGGGGCCAAGCTCTGGAAACACCATATATTTT. Translation gives CASSQDIWGPSSGNTIYF. The chain employs TRBV4-1 and TRBJ1-3, with a tentative D call TRBD1 (6 bases). Germline V CDR1 and CDR2: MGHRA, YSYEKL. V shed 0 bases and J shed 0 bases, with 15 bases lying between them. The CDR3 runs to 18 residues.